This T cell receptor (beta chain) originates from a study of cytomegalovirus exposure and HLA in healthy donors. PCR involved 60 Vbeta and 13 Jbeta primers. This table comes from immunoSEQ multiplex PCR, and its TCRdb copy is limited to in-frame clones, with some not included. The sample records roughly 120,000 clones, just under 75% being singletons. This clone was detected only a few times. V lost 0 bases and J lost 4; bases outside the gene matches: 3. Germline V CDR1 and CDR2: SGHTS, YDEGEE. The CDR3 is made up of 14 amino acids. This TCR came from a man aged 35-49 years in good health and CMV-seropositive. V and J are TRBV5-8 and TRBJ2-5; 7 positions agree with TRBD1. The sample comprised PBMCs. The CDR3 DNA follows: TGTGCCAGCAGCTTGGGACAGGGTGGAGAGACCCAGTACTTC. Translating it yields CASSLGQGGETQYF.